This is a list of T cell receptor beta chains from one sample in a study of read filtering for tumor transcriptome and immune sequencing. Each CDR3 protein gets one entry after TCRdb re-called the reads with MiXCR. The data contain around 48,000 distinct CDR3 sequences, approximately 18% of them seen just once; the ten biggest clones take up 15%. Source material: a population of CD138-negative cells sorted from bone marrow. These receptors came from a donor at least 40 years old with multiple myeloma. CDR3s include the opening cysteine and the closing phenylalanine or tryptophan. Fields, in order: J gene, V gene, D gene, clone size, CDR3 DNA, CDR3 protein. The D gene is left open where the match is weak. The size field is filled for only some rows; it gives once, few, many or a size class.

TRBJ2-2	TRBV5-1	TRBD2	many	TGCGCCAGCACCCCCCGCGGGAGTGTCGGGGAGCTGTTTTTT	CASTPRGSVGELFF
TRBJ2-1	TRBV5-1	-	many	TGCGCCAGCGCCCCACTCCTGGACGCTTACAATGAGCAGTTCTTC	CASAPLLDAYNEQFF
TRBJ2-1	TRBV20-1	-	medium-sized	TGCAGTGCTATGACCAGAGGGGCCTCGTACTACAATGAGCAGTTCTTC	CSAMTRGASYYNEQFF
TRBJ2-1	TRBV19	-	many	TGTGCCAGTAGGACGAGTGGGGGACAGTTCTTC	CASRTSGGQFF
TRBJ2-7	TRBV21-1	-	few	TGTGCCAGCAGCCCTTCTGGACCCACCCGCGGGAGGAACGAGCAGTACTTC	CASSPSGPTRGRNEQYF
TRBJ2-1	TRBV28	-	many	TGTGCCAGCAGGACGAAAGCGGGGCAGTTCTTC	CASRTKAGQFF
TRBJ2-1	TRBV9	-	many	TGTGCCAGCAGCGTAGGAGGGGGGGCAGGTGTGAATGAGCAGTTCTTC	CASSVGGGAGVNEQFF
TRBJ1-2	TRBV7-2	-	many	TGTGCCAGCAGCTTAGTCAGCGGGGATTTTGATGGCTACACCTTC	CASSLVSGDFDGYTF
TRBJ2-4	TRBV3-1	TRBD2	-	TGTGCCAGCAGCCATGCCCTAGCGGAGTACAGAAACATTCAGTACTTC	CASSHALAEYRNIQYF
TRBJ2-1	TRBV27	TRBD2	-	TGTGCCAGCAGTCCGCCTCTAGCGGCCTACAATGAACAGTTCTTC	CASSPPLAAYNEQFF
TRBJ2-1	TRBV29-1	-	many	TGCAGCGTTGAACCTATTGGCCCAAGAAGCTCCTACAATGAGCAGTTCTTC	CSVEPIGPRSSYNEQFF
TRBJ2-5	TRBV7-3	TRBD2	many	TGTGCCACTGCCGGGACTAGGGGCGAGACCCAGTACTTC	CATAGTRGETQYF
TRBJ1-6	TRBV12-3/TRBV12-4	-	many	TGTGCCAGCAGTTTTAAGGGAGGGATTAATTCACCCCTCCACTTT	CASSFKGGINSPLHF
TRBJ2-1	TRBV28	-	-	TGTGCCAGCAGTCGTCCTCCGGAGACCCGCAGGGATGAGCAGTTCTTC	CASSRPPETRRDEQFF
TRBJ2-5	TRBV19	TRBD1	many	TGTGCCAGTAGTTCCACAGGGGGAGGAAAGACCCAGTACTTC	CASSSTGGGKTQYF
TRBJ2-3	TRBV2	-	many	TGTGCCAGCAGTGAAGCTACAGGGCCGCTCACAGATACGCAGTATTTT	CASSEATGPLTDTQYF
TRBJ2-1	TRBV29-1	-	many	TGCAGCGTTCAGAGGGCTAGCGTCTACAATGAGCAGTTCTTC	CSVQRASVYNEQFF
TRBJ2-1	TRBV11-3	-	many	TGTGCCAGCAGCTTAGCCCCCCCCAATGAGCAGTTCTTC	CASSLAPPNEQFF
TRBJ2-3	TRBV11-3	-	few	TGTGCCAGCAGCCCAGCGAATACGCAGTATTTT	CASSPANTQYF
TRBJ1-4	TRBV6-1	-	-	TGTGCCAGCAGTACCAGACAGTTTAATGAAAAACTGTTTTTT	CASSTRQFNEKLFF